This passage covers 13 T cell receptor beta chains from one sample sequenced in a study of regulatory T cells in long-lasting Graves disease. Library construction for TCR beta used iRepertoire HTBI primers and Arm-PCR of CDR3 regions. TCRdb independently ran MiXCR on the multiplex PCR reads; one entry per CDR3 protein. The data show under 450,000 distinct CDR3 sequences, about a quarter seen once. Sample time point: persistent/refractory GD, antithyroid drugs over 5 years with positive TRAb. The TCR library was made from RNA extracted from PBMCs. This sample comprised peripheral blood mononuclear cells (PBMCs), obtained when the disease was refractory, from a patient treated with antithyroid drugs. The receptors were sampled from a female donor with Graves disease.

This chain joins TRBV5-1 and TRBJ1-1, with D possibly being TRBD1 (5 bases). The CDR3 is 15 amino acids. V lost 1 base to trimming and J lost 7 bases, with 17 bases between them. Germline assignment: CDR1 SGHRS and CDR2 YFSETQ. The CDR3 region has the DNA TGCGCCAGCAGCTTGTTCGGCCGGACATCACTTGAAGCTTTCTTT. This gives the protein CASSLFGRTSLEAFF.

At least ten counts were recorded for this clonotype. V usage is TRBV20-1 and J usage is TRBJ2-7; TRBD2 aligns across 13 bases. V shed 2 bases, J shed 3 bases, and the junction held 1 base outside the gene matches. The CDR3 length is 14 residues. Looked up from germline, CDR1 is DFQATT and CDR2 is SNEGSKA (reference sequence). The CDR3 DNA is TGCAGTGCTAGAAGGACTAGCGGGAGCTACGAGCAGTACTTC. As protein: CSARRTSGSYEQYF.

There are many counts of this clonotype. This chain joins TRBV28 and TRBJ1-2, with TRBD1 identical over 10 bases. CDR3 length: 15 amino acids. Trimming removed 5 bases from V and 8 bases from J; junction bases left unmatched: 11. Germline V gene lookup returns CDR1 MDHEN and CDR2 SYDVKM. In nucleotides, the CDR3 is TGTGCCAGCAGTCCCCTGACAGGGGGCGGGAGGGGCTACACCTTC. As protein: CASSPLTGGGRGYTF.

This clonotype showed up just a few times. The rearrangement uses TRBV4-1 and TRBJ2-1; 12 bases are a match to TRBD2. The CDR3 is 19 amino acids. Per germline, CDR1 MGHRA and CDR2 YSYEKL. V gave up 1 base and J gave up 1 base; unmatched junction bases: 8. CDR3 sequence (DNA): TGCGCCAGCAGCCAAGGGCTAGCGGGAGGGCCTGGGTCCTACAATGAGCAGTTCTTC. Its translation: CASSQGLAGGPGSYNEQFF.

The V call is TRBV6-1, the J call TRBJ2-7; 10 bases line up with TRBD1. This CDR3 has 16 amino acids. Trimming removed 5 bases from V and 2 bases from J; junction bases left unmatched: 9. Germline V gene data show CDR1 as MNHNS and CDR2 as SASEGT. The CDR3 spells CASSPPRQGAPYEQYF. CDR3 DNA: TGTGCCAGCAGTCCCCCCCGACAGGGGGCTCCCTACGAGCAGTACTTC.

This rearrangement joins TRBV5-1 to TRBJ1-1, with D maybe TRBD1 (5 bases). The germline V gene encodes CDR1 SGHRS and CDR2 YFSETQ. CDR3 size: 16 residues. Trimming left V 5 bases short and J 1 base short, with 18 bases between. CDR3 in amino acids: CASRPRSDGGNTEAFF. The CDR3 region has the DNA TGCGCCAGCAGGCCAAGAAGCGACGGGGGGAACACTGAAGCTTTCTTT.

The chain uses TRBV20-1 and TRBJ1-5, with no clear D. This CDR3 has 13 residues. Germline V CDR1 and CDR2: DFQATT, SNEGSKA (reference sequence). With 3 bases removed from V and 4 bases from J, the gap between germline ends came to 10 bases. This CDR3 reads CSASFDVNQPQHF. DNA for the CDR3: TGCAGTGCTAGTTTCGACGTGAATCAGCCCCAGCATTTT.

In its sample, this clonotype was seen a few times. As DNA, the CDR3 is TGTGCCAGCAGCCAGGGGCCTAGCGGGGTTCTAGCCAAAAACATTCAGTACTTC. It is translated as CASSQGPSGVLAKNIQYF. The gene calls are TRBV7-2 and TRBJ2-4, with TRBD2 identical over 9 bases. J lost 0 bases, V lost 5 bases, and 11 bases had no gene match. This CDR3 spans 18 amino acids. Germline values: CDR1 SGHTA, CDR2 FQGNSA.

The chain carries TRBV6-1 and TRBJ2-3, with TRBD2 matching 8 bases. V trimming: 6 bases; J trimming: 2 bases; junction bases outside the gene matches: 4. CDR1 is MNHNS and CDR2 is SASEGT in the germline V gene. The CDR3 consists of 14 residues. CDR3 residues: CASRLAENTDTQYF. The CDR3 coding sequence is TGTGCCAGCAGACTAGCGGAAAACACAGATACGCAGTATTTT.

The chain links TRBV4-2 to TRBJ2-1; D unresolved. With 0 bases removed from V and 6 bases from J, the gap between germline ends came to 12 bases. Germline loops: CDR1 LGHNA, CDR2 YNFKEQ. The CDR3 loop spans 15 amino acids. The CDR3, as DNA: TGTGCCAGCAGCCAAGATCTAAGTTTCTCCAATGAGCAGTTCTTC. This codes for CASSQDLSFSNEQFF.

This clonotype was counted ten times or more. The chain uses TRBV2 and TRBJ1-2; perhaps TRBD1 as D (5 bases). Trimming stripped 5 bases from V and 4 bases from J, with 8 bases between. Germline values: CDR1 SNHLY, CDR2 FYNNEI. The CDR3 covers 12 residues. Here the CDR3 DNA reads TGTGCCAGCAGTAGGGGAGCCTATGGCTACACCTTC. Translating it yields CASSRGAYGYTF.

This clonotype was counted a few times. The V gene is TRBV2, the J gene TRBJ1-2, with 7 bases aligning to TRBD1. The CDR3 covers 15 residues. V dropped 6 bases and J dropped 2; count of bases not matched to a gene: 9. Germline lookup yields CDR1 SNHLY and CDR2 FYNNEI. CDR3 nucleotides: TGTGCCAGCAGCTCCGGGACAGTGACGAACTATGGCTACACCTTC. It codes for CASSSGTVTNYGYTF.

With regard to this clonotype: Only one base separates this from a far larger clonotype, so it likely reflects a read error. The chain carries TRBV28 and TRBJ2-1, with 8 bases fitting TRBD1. After removal of 3 bases from V and 10 bases from J, the junction contained 17 bases not matched to a gene. The V gene's germline CDR1 is MDHEN and CDR2 SYDVKM. There are 17 residues in the CDR3. CDR3 region: CASSFVAWAGGAYEQFF. The DNA for the CDR3 is TGTGCCAGCAGTTTCGTTGCGTGGGCAGGGGGCGCGTACGAGCAGTTCTTC.